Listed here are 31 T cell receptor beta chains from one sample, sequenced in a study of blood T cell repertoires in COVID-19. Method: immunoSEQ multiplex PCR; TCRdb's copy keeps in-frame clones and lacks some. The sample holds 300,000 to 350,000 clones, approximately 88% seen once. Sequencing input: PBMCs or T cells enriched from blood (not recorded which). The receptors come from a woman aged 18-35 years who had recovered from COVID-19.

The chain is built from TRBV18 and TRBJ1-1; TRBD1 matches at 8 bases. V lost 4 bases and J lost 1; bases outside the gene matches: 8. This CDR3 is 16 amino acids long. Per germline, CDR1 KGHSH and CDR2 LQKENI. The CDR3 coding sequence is TGTGCCAGCTCACGGATCCGGGACAGGCCGAACACTGAAGCTTTCTTT. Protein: CASSRIRDRPNTEAFF.

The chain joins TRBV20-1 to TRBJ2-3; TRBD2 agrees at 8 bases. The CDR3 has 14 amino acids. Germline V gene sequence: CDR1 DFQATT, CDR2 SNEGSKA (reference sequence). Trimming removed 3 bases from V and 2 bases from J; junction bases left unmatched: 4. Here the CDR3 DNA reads TGCAGTGCTAGTTCGGGGGGGTCCACAGATACGCAGTATTTT. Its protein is CSASSGGSTDTQYF.

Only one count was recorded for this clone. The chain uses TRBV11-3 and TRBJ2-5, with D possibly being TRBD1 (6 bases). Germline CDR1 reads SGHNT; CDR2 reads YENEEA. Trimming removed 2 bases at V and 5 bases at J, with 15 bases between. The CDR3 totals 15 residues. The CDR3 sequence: CASSLSQGPGETQYF. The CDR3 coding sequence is TGTGCCAGCAGCTTATCCCAGGGGCCGGGGGAGACCCAGTACTTC.

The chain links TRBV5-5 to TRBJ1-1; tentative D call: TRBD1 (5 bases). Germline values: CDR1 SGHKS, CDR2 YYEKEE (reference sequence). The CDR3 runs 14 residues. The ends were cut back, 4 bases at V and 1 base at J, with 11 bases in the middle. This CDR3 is CASSTVGGNTEAFF. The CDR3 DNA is TGTGCCAGCAGCACCGTCGGGGGGAACACTGAAGCTTTCTTT.

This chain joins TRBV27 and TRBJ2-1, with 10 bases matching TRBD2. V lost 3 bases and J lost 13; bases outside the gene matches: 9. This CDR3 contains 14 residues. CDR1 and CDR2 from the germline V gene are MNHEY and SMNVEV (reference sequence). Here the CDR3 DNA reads TGTGCCAGCAGTTTTGGCCTAGCGGGGGTAGTACAGTTCTTC. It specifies CASSFGLAGVVQFF.

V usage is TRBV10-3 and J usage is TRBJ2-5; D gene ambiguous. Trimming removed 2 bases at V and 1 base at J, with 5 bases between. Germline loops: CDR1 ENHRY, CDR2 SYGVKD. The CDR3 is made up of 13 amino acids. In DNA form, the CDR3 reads TGTGCCATCAGTGAGGTCAGCCAAGAGACCCAGTACTTC. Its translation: CAISEVSQETQYF.

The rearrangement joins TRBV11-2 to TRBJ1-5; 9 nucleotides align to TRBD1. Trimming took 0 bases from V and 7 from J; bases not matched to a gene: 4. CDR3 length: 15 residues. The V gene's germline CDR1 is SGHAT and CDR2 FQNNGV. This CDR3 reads CASSLDTGGGQPQHF. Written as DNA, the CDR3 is TGTGCCAGCAGCTTAGATACAGGGGGCGGACAGCCCCAGCATTTT.

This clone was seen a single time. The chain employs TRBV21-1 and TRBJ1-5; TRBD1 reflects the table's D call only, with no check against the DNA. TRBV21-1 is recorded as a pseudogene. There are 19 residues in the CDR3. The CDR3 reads CASSKGLGQGKNSGQPQHF. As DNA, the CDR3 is TGTGCCAGCAGCAAGGGGTTGGGGCAGGGTAAAAATTCTGGTCAGCCCCAGCATTTT.

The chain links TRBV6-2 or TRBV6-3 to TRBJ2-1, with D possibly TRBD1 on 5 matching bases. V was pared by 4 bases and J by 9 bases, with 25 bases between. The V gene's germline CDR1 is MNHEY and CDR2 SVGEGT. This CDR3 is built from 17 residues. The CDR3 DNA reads TGTGCCAGCAGTTTCCAGTTTTTCGGCAGGGTGCCAACTGAGCAGTTCTTC. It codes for CASSFQFFGRVPTEQFF.

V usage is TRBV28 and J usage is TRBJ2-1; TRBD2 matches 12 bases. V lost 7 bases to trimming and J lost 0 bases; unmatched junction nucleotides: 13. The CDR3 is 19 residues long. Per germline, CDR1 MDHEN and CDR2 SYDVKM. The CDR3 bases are TGTGCCAGCACCCCTACCGGACTAGCGGGGCGGTTCTCCTACAATGAGCAGTTCTTC. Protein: CASTPTGLAGRFSYNEQFF.

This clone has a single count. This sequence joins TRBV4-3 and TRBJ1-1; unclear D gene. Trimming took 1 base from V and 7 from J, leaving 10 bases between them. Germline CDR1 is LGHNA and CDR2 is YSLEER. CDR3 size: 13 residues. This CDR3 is CASSQVGGLEAFF. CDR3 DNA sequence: TGCGCCAGCAGCCAAGTGGGCGGGCTTGAAGCTTTCTTT.

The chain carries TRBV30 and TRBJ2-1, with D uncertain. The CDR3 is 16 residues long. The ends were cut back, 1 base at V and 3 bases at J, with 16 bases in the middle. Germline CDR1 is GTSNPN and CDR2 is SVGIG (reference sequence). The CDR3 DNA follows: TGTGCCTGGAGTGGATCGGTCGGTCCTGTCTACAATGAGCAGTTCTTC. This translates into CAWSGSVGPVYNEQFF.

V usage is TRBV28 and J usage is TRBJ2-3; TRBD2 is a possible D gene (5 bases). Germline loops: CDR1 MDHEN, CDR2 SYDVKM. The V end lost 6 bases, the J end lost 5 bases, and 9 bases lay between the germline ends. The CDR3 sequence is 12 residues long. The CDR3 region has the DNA TGTGCCAGCAGGACCGGGGTAGATACGCAGTATTTT. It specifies CASRTGVDTQYF.

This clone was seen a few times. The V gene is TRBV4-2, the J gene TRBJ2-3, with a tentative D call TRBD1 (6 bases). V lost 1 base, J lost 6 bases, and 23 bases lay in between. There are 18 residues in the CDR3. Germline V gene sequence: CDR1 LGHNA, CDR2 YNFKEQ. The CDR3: CASSQVGARSGGRDTQYF. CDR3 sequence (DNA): TGTGCCAGCAGCCAAGTGGGGGCGAGGAGCGGCGGCCGTGATACGCAGTATTTT.

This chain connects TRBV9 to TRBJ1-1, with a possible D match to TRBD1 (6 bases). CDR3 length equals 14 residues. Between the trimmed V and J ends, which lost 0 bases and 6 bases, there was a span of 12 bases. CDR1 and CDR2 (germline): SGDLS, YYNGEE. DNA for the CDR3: TGTGCCAGCAGCGTAGGGCAGGGGAAGGCTGAAGCTTTCTTT. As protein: CASSVGQGKAEAFF.

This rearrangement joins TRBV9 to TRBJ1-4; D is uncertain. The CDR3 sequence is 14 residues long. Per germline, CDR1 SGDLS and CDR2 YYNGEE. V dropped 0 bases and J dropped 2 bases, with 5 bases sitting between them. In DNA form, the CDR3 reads TGTGCCAGCAGCGTAGATCAGACTAATGAAAAACTGTTTTTT. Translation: CASSVDQTNEKLFF.

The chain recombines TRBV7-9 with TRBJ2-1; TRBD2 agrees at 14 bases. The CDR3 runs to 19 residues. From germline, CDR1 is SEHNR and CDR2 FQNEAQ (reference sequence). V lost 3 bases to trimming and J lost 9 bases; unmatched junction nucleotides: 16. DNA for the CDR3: TGTGCCAGCAGCTTGGGGGGACTAGCGGGAGTGGGCCTAATGGGTGAGCAGTTCTTC. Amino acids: CASSLGGLAGVGLMGEQFF.

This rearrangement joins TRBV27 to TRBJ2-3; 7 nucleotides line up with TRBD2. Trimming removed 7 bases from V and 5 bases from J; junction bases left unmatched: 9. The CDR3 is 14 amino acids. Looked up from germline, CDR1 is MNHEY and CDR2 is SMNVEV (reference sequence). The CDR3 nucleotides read TGTGCCAGCACCCCACGGTCGGGAGGAGATACGCAGTATTTT. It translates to CASTPRSGGDTQYF.

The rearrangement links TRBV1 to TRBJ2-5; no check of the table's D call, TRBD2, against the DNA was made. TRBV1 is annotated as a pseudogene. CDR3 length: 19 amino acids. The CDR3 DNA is TGCACCAGCAGCCAAGATCAACCCCCACTAGCGGGGGCCGAAGAGACCCAGTACTTC. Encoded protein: CTSSQDQPPLAGAEETQYF.

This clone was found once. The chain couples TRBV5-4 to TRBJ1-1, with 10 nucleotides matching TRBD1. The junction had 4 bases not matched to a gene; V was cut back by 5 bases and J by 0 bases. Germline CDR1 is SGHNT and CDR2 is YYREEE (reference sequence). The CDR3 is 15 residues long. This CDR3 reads CASRLDRGLNTEAFF. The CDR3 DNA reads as TGTGCCAGCAGGTTAGACAGGGGGCTGAACACTGAAGCTTTCTTT.

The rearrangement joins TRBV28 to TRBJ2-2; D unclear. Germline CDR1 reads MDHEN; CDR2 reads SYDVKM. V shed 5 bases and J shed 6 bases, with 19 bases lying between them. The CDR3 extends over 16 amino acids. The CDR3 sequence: CASSPTGLRSPGELFF. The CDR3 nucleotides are TGTGCCAGCAGTCCGACGGGTCTGCGCTCGCCCGGGGAGCTGTTTTTT. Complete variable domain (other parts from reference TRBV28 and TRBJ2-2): DVKVTQSSRYLVKRTGEKVFLECVQDMDHENMFWYRQDPGLGLRLIYFSYDVKMKEKGDIPEGYSVSREKKERFSLILESASTNQTSMYLCASSPTGLRSPGELFFGEGSRLTVL.

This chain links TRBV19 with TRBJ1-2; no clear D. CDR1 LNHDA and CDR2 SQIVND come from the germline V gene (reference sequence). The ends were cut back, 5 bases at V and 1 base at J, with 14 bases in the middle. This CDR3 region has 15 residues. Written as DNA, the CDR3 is TGTGCCAGTAGTGGTATGACTCCGCTTAACTATGGCTACACCTTC. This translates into CASSGMTPLNYGYTF.

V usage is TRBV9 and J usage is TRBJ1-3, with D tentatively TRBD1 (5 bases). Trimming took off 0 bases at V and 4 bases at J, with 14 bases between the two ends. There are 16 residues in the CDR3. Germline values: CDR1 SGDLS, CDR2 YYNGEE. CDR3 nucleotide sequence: TGTGCCAGCAGCGTAGCTCCCACAGGTGGAGGAAACACCATATATTTT. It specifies CASSVAPTGGGNTIYF.

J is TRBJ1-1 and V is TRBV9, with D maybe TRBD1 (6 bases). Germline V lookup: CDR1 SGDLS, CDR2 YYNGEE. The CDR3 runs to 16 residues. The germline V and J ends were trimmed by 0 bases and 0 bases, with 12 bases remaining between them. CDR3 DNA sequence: TGTGCCAGCAGCGTAGAGGCAGAGGGGGTGAACACTGAAGCTTTCTTT. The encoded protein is CASSVEAEGVNTEAFF.

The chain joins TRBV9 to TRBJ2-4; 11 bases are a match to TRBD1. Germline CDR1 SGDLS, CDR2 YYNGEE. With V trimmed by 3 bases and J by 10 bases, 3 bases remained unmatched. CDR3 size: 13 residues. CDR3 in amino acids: CASSAGTGGIQYF. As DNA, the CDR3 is TGTGCCAGCAGCGCCGGGACAGGGGGGATTCAGTACTTC.

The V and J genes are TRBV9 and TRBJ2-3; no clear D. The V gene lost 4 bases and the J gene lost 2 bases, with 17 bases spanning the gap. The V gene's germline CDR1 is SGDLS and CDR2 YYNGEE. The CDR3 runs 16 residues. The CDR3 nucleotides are TGTGCCAGCAGCTGGAGAGGCGAGACGGACACAGATACGCAGTATTTT. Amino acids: CASSWRGETDTDTQYF.

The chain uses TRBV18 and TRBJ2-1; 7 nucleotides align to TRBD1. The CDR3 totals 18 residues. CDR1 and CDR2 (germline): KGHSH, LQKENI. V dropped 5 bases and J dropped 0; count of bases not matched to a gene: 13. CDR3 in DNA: TGTGCCAGCTCAGACAGGGCCCGAACTTATAGCTCCTACAATGAGCAGTTCTTC. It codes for CASSDRARTYSSYNEQFF.

The CDR3 loop is CSAKSWGEAFF. In DNA, the CDR3 is TGCAGTGCTAAGAGTTGGGGCGAAGCTTTCTTT. This chain uses TRBV20-1 with TRBJ1-1; D may be TRBD1 (5 bases). CDR3 length: 11 residues. Germline assignment: CDR1 DFQATT and CDR2 SNEGSKA (reference sequence). V was cut by 4 bases and J by 8 bases, with 11 bases left in between.

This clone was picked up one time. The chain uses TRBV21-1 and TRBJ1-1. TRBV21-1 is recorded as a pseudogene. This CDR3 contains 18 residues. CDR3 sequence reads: CASSKACGAPIMNTEAFF. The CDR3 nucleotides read TGTGCCAGCAGCAAAGCTTGCGGGGCTCCTATCATGAACACTGAAGCTTTCTTT.

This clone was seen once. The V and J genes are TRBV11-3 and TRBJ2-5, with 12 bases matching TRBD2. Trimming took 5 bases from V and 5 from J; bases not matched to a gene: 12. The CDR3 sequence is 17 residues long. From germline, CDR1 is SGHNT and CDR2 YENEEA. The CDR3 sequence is CASSPSSGGAAAETQYF. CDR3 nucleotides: TGTGCCAGCAGCCCGTCTAGCGGGGGGGCCGCGGCGGAGACCCAGTACTTC.

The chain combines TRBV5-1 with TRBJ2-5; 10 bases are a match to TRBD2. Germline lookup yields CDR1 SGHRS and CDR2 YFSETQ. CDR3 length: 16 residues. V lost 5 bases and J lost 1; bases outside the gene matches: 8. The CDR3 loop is CASRRVASGSQETQYF. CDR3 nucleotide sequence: TGCGCCAGCAGGCGGGTGGCTAGCGGGAGCCAAGAGACCCAGTACTTC.